Presented here are 20 T cell receptor beta chains from one specimen sequenced in a study of regulatory T cells in long-lasting Graves disease. Documented time point: persistent/refractory GD, antithyroid drugs over 5 years with positive TRAb. PBMC-extracted RNA yielded the TCR library. Building the TCR beta libraries relied on iRepertoire HTBI primers, and CDR3 regions underwent Arm-PCR. TCRdb used MiXCR to reprocess the multiplex PCR reads, holding one entry per CDR3 protein. The sample lists about 310,000 distinct CDR3 sequences, around 23% seen once, with around 50% in the top ten. This specimen consisted of peripheral blood mononuclear cells (PBMCs), obtained when the disease was refractory, from a patient treated with antithyroid drugs. The receptors were sampled from a female donor with Graves disease.

CDR3 residues: CASSLGRNSYNEQFF. The CDR3 DNA is TGTGCCAGCAGTTTGGGACGGAACTCCTACAATGAGCAGTTCTTC. This chain joins TRBV28 and TRBJ2-1; either TRBD1 or TRBD2 may fit D (5 bases each). Germline-derived CDR1 and CDR2 are MDHEN and SYDVKM. The CDR3 sequence is 15 residues long. The germline V and J ends were trimmed by 3 bases and 0 bases, with 9 bases remaining between them.

Many counts were recorded for this clonotype. This chain connects TRBV3-1 to TRBJ2-2; the D gene is possibly TRBD1 (6 bases). Germline V gene data show CDR1 as LGHDT and CDR2 as YNNKEL (reference sequence). V was cut by 1 base and J by 0 bases, with 9 bases left in between. The CDR3 is 16 residues long. The CDR3 nucleotides read TGTGCCAGCAGCCAAGTTGGGACAACGAACACCGGGGAGCTGTTTTTT. It is translated as CASSQVGTTNTGELFF.

This clonotype was found many times. The rearrangement uses TRBV28 and TRBJ1-4, with TRBD1 identical over 9 bases. The V gene's germline CDR1 is MDHEN and CDR2 SYDVKM. Trimming cost V 4 bases and J 5 bases; bases outside gene matches: 5. The CDR3 contains 15 residues. The CDR3 region is CASSSMDRGNEKLFF. CDR3 bases: TGTGCCAGCAGTTCGATGGACAGGGGAAATGAAAAACTGTTTTTT. Combining the CDR3 with reference TRBV28 and TRBJ1-4 gives the whole variable domain DVKVTQSSRYLVKRTGEKVFLECVQDMDHENMFWYRQDPGLGLRLIYFSYDVKMKEKGDIPEGYSVSREKKERFSLILESASTNQTSMYLCASSSMDRGNEKLFFGSGTQLSVL.

The gene calls are TRBV27 and TRBJ2-3, with TRBD1 matching over 10 bases. The CDR3 has 13 residues. The V gene end was trimmed by 11 bases and the J gene end by 5 bases; junction bases not matched to a gene: 7. Germline assignment: CDR1 MNHEY and CDR2 SMNVEV (reference sequence). CDR3 protein: CAHPGQGKDTQYF. DNA of the CDR3: TGTGCCCATCCGGGACAGGGGAAAGATACGCAGTATTTT.

This CDR3 reads CAISGGLTEAFF. In nucleotides, the CDR3 is TGTGCCATCAGTGGGGGCCTCACTGAAGCTTTCTTT. The chain couples TRBV10-3 to TRBJ1-1, with D possibly being TRBD1 (5 bases). CDR3 length: 12 residues. V was pared by 4 bases and J by 4 bases, with 7 bases between. Germline V gene lookup returns CDR1 ENHRY and CDR2 SYGVKD.

Note on this clonotype: It may be a read error: a sequence one base away is much more abundant. The V gene is TRBV7-2, the J gene TRBJ2-3, with 8 positions matching TRBD2. The CDR3 is 13 amino acids. CDR1 and CDR2 (germline): SGHTA, FQGNSA. CDR3 DNA: TGTGCCAGCAAGCGGGGGCGTACAGATATGCAGTATTTT. It specifies CASKRGRTDMQYF.

The chain recombines TRBV5-4 with TRBJ1-1; D is ambiguous. Germline assignment: CDR1 SGHNT and CDR2 YYREEE (reference sequence). V was trimmed by 6 bases and J by 3 bases, leaving 12 bases between them. The CDR3 extends over 13 amino acids. The CDR3 spells CASTPSEDTEAFF. The CDR3 nucleotides are TGTGCCAGCACTCCTTCAGAGGACACTGAAGCTTTCTTT.

This clonotype came up many times. The chain couples TRBV20-1 to TRBJ2-5; D not certain. In germline, CDR1 is DFQATT, CDR2 SNEGSKA (reference sequence). The CDR3 length is 12 residues. V dropped 4 bases and J dropped 2 bases, with 8 bases sitting between them. The CDR3 protein is CSAKTEQETQYF. As DNA, the CDR3 is TGCAGTGCTAAGACGGAACAAGAGACCCAGTACTTC.

This clonotype was picked up a small number of times. The CDR3 region is CATGGNANTGELFF. CDR3 sequence (DNA): TGTGCCACCGGGGGGAACGCGAACACCGGGGAGCTGTTTTTT. The V gene is TRBV24-1, the J gene TRBJ2-2; weak D call: TRBD2 (6 bases). Trimming stripped 9 bases from V and 0 bases from J, with 10 bases between. The CDR3 is 14 amino acids. Germline CDR1 reads KGHDR; CDR2 reads SFDVKD.

The V and J genes are TRBV27 and TRBJ2-7, with unresolved D. The CDR3 length is 14 residues. The V gene lost 8 bases and the J gene lost 0 bases, with 14 bases spanning the gap. Germline CDR1 MNHEY, CDR2 SMNVEV (reference sequence). CDR3 sequence reads: CASGRTRSSYEQYF. CDR3 DNA: TGTGCCAGCGGTAGAACCAGGAGCTCCTACGAGCAGTACTTC.

About this clonotype: Possible read error: a much larger clone is one base away. V gene TRBV7-2 combines with J gene TRBJ2-7; D gene uncertain. CDR3 size: 11 residues. Germline V lookup: CDR1 SGHTA, CDR2 FQGNSA. Trimming stripped 7 bases from V and 5 bases from J, with 9 bases between. The CDR3 reads CASNSLDEQYF. CDR3 DNA sequence: TGTGCCAGCAACTCCTTAGACGAGCAGTACTTC.

Ten or more counts support this clonotype. The chain has TRBV6-2 or TRBV6-3 and TRBJ1-2; tentative D call: TRBD1 (6 bases). The CDR3 has 16 amino acids. V was clipped by 0 bases and J by 8 bases, with 19 bases between them. Germline loops: CDR1 MNHEY, CDR2 SVGEGT. The DNA for the CDR3 is TGTGCCAGCAGTTACTCGATAATCAGGGGATCCCAGGGCTACACCTTC. This codes for CASSYSIIRGSQGYTF.

This clonotype was seen repeatedly, ten times or more. The V gene is TRBV28, the J gene TRBJ1-5; 9 nucleotides match TRBD1. Losses at the gene ends were 5 bases for V and 6 bases for J; bases not matched to a gene: 14. The CDR3 consists of 17 residues. CDR1 MDHEN and CDR2 SYDVKM come from the germline V gene. Here the CDR3 reads CASSKEGQGDFVQPQHF. The CDR3 bases are TGTGCCAGCAGTAAAGAGGGACAGGGAGATTTTGTTCAGCCCCAGCATTTT.

The chain carries TRBV7-4 and TRBJ2-7; D is tentatively TRBD1 or TRBD2 (5 bases each). Trimming removed 1 base from V and 3 bases from J, with 16 bases in between. The CDR3 runs 16 residues. Germline loops: CDR1 SGHVT, CDR2 SQSDAQ. The CDR3, as DNA: TGTGCCAGCAGCTTAGATTTGGGACCCGCACACTACGAGCAGTACTTC. Amino acid sequence: CASSLDLGPAHYEQYF.

This clonotype appeared many times. The CDR3 here is CASKLGEQETQYF. The CDR3, as DNA: TGTGCCAGCAAGTTGGGAGAACAAGAGACCCAGTACTTC. The chain links TRBV28 to TRBJ2-5; perhaps TRBD2 as D (5 bases). The CDR3 has 13 amino acids. The V end was cut by 7 bases, the J end by 2 bases, with 11 bases between. Germline loops: CDR1 MDHEN, CDR2 SYDVKM.

This clonotype was seen more than once but under ten times. V gene TRBV6-1 combines with J gene TRBJ2-5, with D possibly matching TRBD1 (5 bases). The CDR3 length is 16 residues. The germline V gene has CDR1 MNHNS and CDR2 SASEGT. Trimming removed 6 bases from V and 1 base from J, with 18 bases in between. The CDR3 sequence is CASSRGHAGAQETQYF. The DNA for the CDR3 is TGTGCCAGCAGCCGTGGACATGCAGGCGCCCAAGAGACCCAGTACTTC.

The CDR3 is CSVEDSPPPQETQYF. The CDR3 nucleotides are TGCAGCGTTGAAGACAGCCCGCCACCACAAGAGACCCAGTACTTC. The chain joins TRBV29-1 to TRBJ2-5; D gene ambiguous. The CDR3 contains 15 residues. V lost 0 bases, J lost 2 bases, and 13 bases lay in between. Germline CDR1 and CDR2: SQVTM and ANQGSEA.

This clonotype was detected a few times. The V gene is TRBV6-1, the J gene TRBJ1-3; D unresolved. CDR1 is MNHNS and CDR2 is SASEGT in the germline V gene. V lost 6 bases to trimming and J lost 7 bases, with 16 bases between them. CDR3 length: 14 residues. The CDR3 loop reads CASSLSGVPNTIYF. The CDR3 DNA is TGTGCCAGCAGCCTCAGCGGGGTTCCCAACACCATATATTTT.

V and J are TRBV28 and TRBJ2-5; 7 bases map to TRBD2. The V and J ends lost 3 bases and 2 bases, in that order; junction bases with no gene match: 9. This CDR3 spans 16 amino acids. Germline loops: CDR1 MDHEN, CDR2 SYDVKM. CDR3 coding DNA: TGTGCCAGCAGTTTCATCGGCGGGGGACTTCAAGAGACCCAGTACTTC. It encodes CASSFIGGGLQETQYF. Complete variable domain (other parts from reference TRBV28 and TRBJ2-5): DVKVTQSSRYLVKRTGEKVFLECVQDMDHENMFWYRQDPGLGLRLIYFSYDVKMKEKGDIPEGYSVSREKKERFSLILESASTNQTSMYLCASSFIGGGLQETQYFGPGTRLLVL.

As to this clonotype: This sequence may be a read error, since a much larger clone differs from it by one base. V and J are TRBV6-5 and TRBJ2-6, with D possibly being TRBD1 or TRBD2 (5 bases each). Germline V lookup: CDR1 MNHEY, CDR2 SVGAGI. The CDR3 contains 16 residues. The CDR3 reads CASSYSGVTGANVLAF. The CDR3 DNA sequence: TGTGCCAGCAGTTACTCGGGGGTAACTGGGGCCAACGTCCTGGCTTTC.